Reported below is one T cell receptor (beta chain). What it binds is not known. The entry originates in a study of CXCR3-negative and CXCR3-positive naive CD8 T cells. General study results and limits: Cryopreservation partially lowered CXCR3 expression, so most assays used fresh PBMCs.

Libraries of TRB cDNA were made by 5' RACE and carried UMIs. TCRdb derives one entry per CDR3 protein from the 5' RACE reads, leaving out DNA. Recorded for this sample: tens of thousands of distinct CDR3 sequences. Germline CDR1 is SGHAT and CDR2 is FQNNGV. CDR3 length: 14 residues. The specimen sequenced was memory CD8+ T cells from blood. The TCR comes from a human donor in good health. Some clones in this sample may be carry-over from other donors' samples. The V and J genes are TRBV11-2 and TRBJ2-7. This chain's CDR3 is CASSLPFGAYEQYF.